This TCR beta chain is from a study of T-cell memory formation after mild COVID-19. Study information: TCR clusters were largely donor specific. General study points: The main location of contracting CD4+ clones was CM and EM, and that of contracting CD8+ clones was EMRA. Day 15 to 85 contracting clones showed balanced CD4/CD8; later expanders leaned CD4+. Nothing confirmed that second-wave clones peaking on day 37 were specific for SARS-CoV-2.

The CDR3 contains 17 residues. Germline values: CDR1 LGHNA, CDR2 YNFKEQ. As regards this clonotype: Its antigen is currently unknown. At one end, the junction sequence differs from germline, possibly due to a read error.

TCRdb independently ran MiXCR on the 5' RACE reads; one entry per CDR3 protein. Of about 440,000 distinct CDR3 sequences in the sample, 20% were seen once. Material: PBMCs or a T cell subset sorted from them (not recorded which). The V and J genes are TRBV4-2 and TRBJ2-2; D perhaps matches TRBD1 (6 bases). The clonotype was recovered from an adult woman who had mild COVID-19 (a few samples of this study predate the infection). Cell type and time point are not known. The CDR3 sequence: CASIQENTGKYTGELFF. CDR3 sequence (DNA): TGTGCCAGCATCCAAGAGAACACAGGGAAATACACCGGGGAGCTGTTTTTT.